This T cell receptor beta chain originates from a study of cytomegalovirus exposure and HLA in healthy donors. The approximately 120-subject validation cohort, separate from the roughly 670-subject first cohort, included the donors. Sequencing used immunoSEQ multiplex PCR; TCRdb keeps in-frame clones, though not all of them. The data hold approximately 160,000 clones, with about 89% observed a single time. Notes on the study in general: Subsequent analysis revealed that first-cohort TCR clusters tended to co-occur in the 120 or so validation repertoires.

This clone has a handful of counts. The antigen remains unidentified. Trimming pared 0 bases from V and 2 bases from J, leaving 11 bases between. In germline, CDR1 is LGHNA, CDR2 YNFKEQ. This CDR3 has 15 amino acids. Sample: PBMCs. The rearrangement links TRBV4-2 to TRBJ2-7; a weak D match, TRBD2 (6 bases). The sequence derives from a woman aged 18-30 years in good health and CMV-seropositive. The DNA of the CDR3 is TGTGCCAGCAGCCAAGATTTCGCGGGAACCTACGAGCAGTACTTC. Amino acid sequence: CASSQDFAGTYEQYF.